Presented here are 14 T cell receptor beta chains from one specimen sequenced in a study of blood T cell repertoires in COVID-19. Profiled with immunoSEQ multiplex PCR; TCRdb holds only in-frame clones, not every one. Here the sample spans about 390,000 clones, more than 70% being singletons. Input material: peripheral blood. These receptors came from a woman in her fifties or sixties with COVID-19, enrolled during active disease.

The table lists this clone with a count of one. The rearrangement uses TRBV5-6 and TRBJ2-5; D is possibly TRBD2 (6 bases). The germline gives CDR1 SGHDT, CDR2 YYEEEE. The V and J ends lost 4 bases and 5 bases respectively, with 18 bases between them. The length of the CDR3 is 15 residues. DNA for the CDR3: TGTGCCAGCAGCAGTTACCGGGACTCAGCTGAGACCCAGTACTTC. It yields the protein CASSSYRDSAETQYF.

The V call is TRBV2, the J call TRBJ2-3; maybe TRBD2 (6 bases). The CDR3 is made up of 14 amino acids. Germline CDR1 and CDR2: SNHLY and FYNNEI. With 6 bases removed from V and 2 bases from J, the gap between germline ends came to 12 bases. CDR3 sequence: CASRYASATDTQYF. The CDR3 region has the DNA TGTGCCAGCAGGTACGCTAGCGCCACAGATACGCAGTATTTT.

About this clone itself: This specimen includes other DNA sequences encoding the same CDR3. The chain employs TRBV5-4 and TRBJ1-1, with TRBD1 matching 7 bases. The CDR3 has 15 amino acids. The germline gives CDR1 SGHNT, CDR2 YYREEE (reference sequence). Trimming cost V 3 bases and J 0 bases; bases outside gene matches: 5. CDR3 residues: CASSSRTGLNTEAFF. CDR3 DNA: TGTGCCAGCAGCTCCCGGACAGGCTTGAACACTGAAGCTTTCTTT.

V usage is TRBV5-1 and J usage is TRBJ2-3; TRBD2 matches at 7 bases. CDR1 and CDR2 (germline): SGHRS, YFSETQ. This CDR3 spans 15 amino acids. V lost 6 bases to trimming and J lost 2 bases; unmatched junction nucleotides: 9. The CDR3 loop is CASKSVSGTTDTQYF. The CDR3 DNA reads as TGCGCCAGCAAGTCGGTAAGCGGGACCACAGATACGCAGTATTTT.

The chain is built from TRBV6-5 and TRBJ2-1; TRBD1 matches 7 bases. The CDR3 extends over 14 amino acids. CDR1 is MNHEY and CDR2 is SVGAGI in the germline V gene. Trimming at V came to 9 bases and at J to 9 bases, leaving 14 bases not matched to a gene. CDR3: CASGKRDSNSEQFF. CDR3 in DNA: TGTGCCAGTGGGAAAAGGGACAGTAACAGTGAGCAGTTCTTC.

The gene calls are TRBV27 and TRBJ1-1; tentatively, D is TRBD1 (5 bases). This CDR3 is built from 16 residues. Trimming left V 6 bases short and J 4 bases short, with 21 bases between. Looked up from germline, CDR1 is MNHEY and CDR2 is SMNVEV (reference sequence). CDR3 protein: CASRQTVLVSGTEAFF. For the CDR3, the DNA is TGTGCCAGCAGACAGACAGTCTTGGTATCAGGCACTGAAGCTTTCTTT.

The rearrangement links TRBV30 to TRBJ1-1, with D possibly matching TRBD1 (6 bases). With 2 bases removed from V and 3 bases from J, the gap between germline ends came to 10 bases. The CDR3 has 13 residues. Per the germline V gene, CDR1 is GTSNPN and CDR2 is SVGIG (reference sequence). Here the CDR3 DNA reads TGTGCCTGGAGTCGAACAGGGTACACTGAAGCTTTCTTT. Protein sequence: CAWSRTGYTEAFF.

This sequence joins TRBV3-1 (or the pseudogene TRBV3-2) and TRBJ1-3, with TRBD1 as a possible D gene (5 bases). Trimming took off 2 bases at V and 0 bases at J, with 8 bases between the two ends. Per the germline V gene, CDR1 is LGHDT and CDR2 is YNNKEL (reference sequence). There are 15 residues in the CDR3. The DNA for the CDR3 is TGTGCCAGCAGCCAACAGGGCCCCTCTGGAAACACCATATATTTT. Translation gives CASSQQGPSGNTIYF.

The gene calls are TRBV5-8 and TRBJ1-2, with D unresolved. V was trimmed by 0 bases and J by 1 base, leaving 13 bases between them. Per the germline V gene, CDR1 is SGHTS and CDR2 is YDEGEE. The CDR3 sequence is 16 residues long. The CDR3 region has the DNA TGTGCCAGCAGCTTGGCCTCAGGCAGTTTTAACTATGGCTACACCTTC. Protein: CASSLASGSFNYGYTF.

As to this clone: Distinct nucleotide sequences in the sample also encode this CDR3. The CDR3 sequence: CASSLVAGGTGELFF. The CDR3 region has the DNA TGCGCCAGCAGCTTGGTAGCGGGGGGCACCGGGGAGCTGTTTTTT. This sequence joins TRBV5-1 and TRBJ2-2, with 10 nucleotides matching TRBD2. Germline V lookup: CDR1 SGHRS, CDR2 YFSETQ. The CDR3 length is 15 residues. The ends lost 0 bases at V and 4 bases at J; junction bases unmatched: 0.

The rearrangement joins TRBV3-1 (or the pseudogene TRBV3-2) to TRBJ1-4; the match to TRBD1 covers 8 bases. Trimming at V came to 0 bases and at J to 7 bases, leaving 7 bases not matched to a gene. CDR3 length: 16 amino acids. Germline CDR1 and CDR2: LGHDT and YNNKEL (reference sequence). In DNA, the CDR3 is TGTGCCAGCAGCCAAGATGGGACAGGAAGGATTGAAAAACTGTTTTTT. Its protein product is CASSQDGTGRIEKLFF.

The CDR3 protein is CASNTGDSFTDTQYF. The CDR3 DNA sequence: TGCGCCAGCAATACAGGGGACAGTTTCACAGATACGCAGTATTTT. The chain joins TRBV5-1 to TRBJ2-3, with TRBD1 identical over 7 bases. Per germline, CDR1 SGHRS and CDR2 YFSETQ. This CDR3 comprises 15 residues. The V segment lost 6 bases and the J segment 2 bases; nucleotides outside the gene matches: 9. The full variable domain, in which reference TRBV5-1 and TRBJ2-3 provide the parts outside the CDR3, is KAGVTQTPRYLIKTRGQQVTLSCSPISGHRSVSWYQQTPGQGLQFLFEYFSETQRNKGNFPGRFSGRQFSNSRSEMNVSTLELGDSALYLCASNTGDSFTDTQYFGPGTRLTVL.

The chain is built from TRBV7-8 and TRBJ2-2, with a tentative D call TRBD2 (5 bases). Trimming removed 1 base at V and 4 bases at J, with 7 bases between. There are 14 residues in the CDR3. Germline values: CDR1 SGHVS, CDR2 FQNEAQ. This CDR3 is CASSLGAGTGELFF. For the CDR3, the DNA is TGTGCCAGCAGCTTAGGGGCGGGCACCGGGGAGCTGTTTTTT.

The J gene is TRBJ1-5, the V gene TRBV5-8; D gene uncertain. V dropped 4 bases and J dropped 3 bases, with 8 bases sitting between them. CDR3 size: 13 residues. Germline V gene lookup returns CDR1 SGHTS and CDR2 YDEGEE. The CDR3: CASSLTFNQPQHF. In DNA, the CDR3 is TGTGCCAGCAGCCTTACTTTCAATCAGCCCCAGCATTTT.